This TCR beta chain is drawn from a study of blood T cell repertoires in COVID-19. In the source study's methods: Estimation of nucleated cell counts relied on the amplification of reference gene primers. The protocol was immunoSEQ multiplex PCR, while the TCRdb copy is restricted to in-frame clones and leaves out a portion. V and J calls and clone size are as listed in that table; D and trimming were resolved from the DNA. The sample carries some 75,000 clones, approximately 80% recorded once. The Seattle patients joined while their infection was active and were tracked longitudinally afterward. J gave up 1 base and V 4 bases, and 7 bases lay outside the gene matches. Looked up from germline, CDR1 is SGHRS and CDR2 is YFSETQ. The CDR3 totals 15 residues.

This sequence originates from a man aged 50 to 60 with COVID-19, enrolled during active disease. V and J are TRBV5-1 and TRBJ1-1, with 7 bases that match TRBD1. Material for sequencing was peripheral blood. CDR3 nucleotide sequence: TGCGCCAGCAGCCCGGTGCCAGGGGGGAACACTGAAGCTTTCTTT. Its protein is CASSPVPGGNTEAFF.